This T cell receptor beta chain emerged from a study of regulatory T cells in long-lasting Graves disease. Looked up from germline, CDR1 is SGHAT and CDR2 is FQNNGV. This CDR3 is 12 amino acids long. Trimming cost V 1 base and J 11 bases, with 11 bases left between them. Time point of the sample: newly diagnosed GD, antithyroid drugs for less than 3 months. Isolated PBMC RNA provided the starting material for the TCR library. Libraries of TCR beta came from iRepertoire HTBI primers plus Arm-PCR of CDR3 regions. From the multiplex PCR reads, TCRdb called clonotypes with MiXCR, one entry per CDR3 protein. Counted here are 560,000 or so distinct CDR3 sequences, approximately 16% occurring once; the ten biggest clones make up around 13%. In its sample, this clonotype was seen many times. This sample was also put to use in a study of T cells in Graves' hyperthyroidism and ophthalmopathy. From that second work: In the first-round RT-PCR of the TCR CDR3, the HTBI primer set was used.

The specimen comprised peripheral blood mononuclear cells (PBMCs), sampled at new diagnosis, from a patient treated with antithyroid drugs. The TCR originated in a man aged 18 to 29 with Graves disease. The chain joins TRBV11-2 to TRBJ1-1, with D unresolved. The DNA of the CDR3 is TGTGCCAGCAGCTTAGGCGCCGGTCGGGCTTTCTTT. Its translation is CASSLGAGRAFF.